This note documents a single T cell receptor (beta chain) sequence. Its antigen is unknown. Germline-derived CDR1 and CDR2 are SGDLS and YYNGEE. Trimming left V 6 bases short and J 5 bases short, with 17 bases between. This CDR3 is 14 amino acids long. These data come from a study of shared clonotypes between healthy human individuals. As for the study in general: The people who gave samples were a couple of women and three men aged 18 to 49. Study results and caveats: Only blood samples were collected, and tissue repertoires likely differ.

Donors were healthy HIV-negative adults without recently reported acute infections or vaccinations. Original processing methods: ImmunoSEQ only sent back junction sequences with no quality scores, so filtering was done differently. Repertoires were generated with immunoSEQ multiplex PCR, while TCRdb's copy carries only in-frame clones and drops some. V and J calls and clone size are as listed in that table; D and trimming were resolved from the DNA. The table includes some 690,000 clones, roughly 88% detected once. The rearrangement joins TRBV9 to TRBJ2-5; no clear D gene. The specimen sequenced was memory CD8+ T cells from PBMCs. Sample subset: CD45RO+ cells pooled with CCR7-negative TemRA cells. The sequence came from a man younger than 35 in good health. Some clones in this sample may be carry-over from other donors' samples. CDR3 region: CASTSGGFRETQYF. Written as DNA, the CDR3 is TGTGCCAGCACCTCCGGTGGCTTTAGGGAGACCCAGTACTTC.